This TCR beta chain was observed in a study of metastatic and nonmetastatic thyroid tumors. CDR3 size: 15 residues. Germline CDR1 reads SGHVS; CDR2 reads FNYEAQ. MiXCR reprocessed the PCR reads for TCRdb. Of almost 85,000 clones in the sample, approximately 13% were seen once. About this clone itself: The junction differs from germline at one of its ends, possibly a read error.

Before thyroid surgery, none of the patients had received any treatment. Specimen: tumor tissue. V is TRBV7-6 and J is TRBJ2-5; D possibly corresponds to TRBD1 (6 bases). This TCR came from a female donor with papillary thyroid cancer or a benign thyroid nodule (not recorded which). Some clones in this sample may be carry-over from other donors' samples. CDR3 nucleotides: TGTGCCAGCAGCCCAGGGGTTCCCCTCTACAATGATCAGTTCTTT. Its translation is CASSPGVPLYNDQFF.